This entry lists 32 T cell receptor beta chains sequenced from one sample in a study of blood T cell repertoires in COVID-19. Sequencing was performed with immunoSEQ multiplex PCR; in TCRdb, only in-frame clones are kept and a portion is missing. In the table there are some 350,000 clones, more than 85% of which are singletons. The sequenced material came from PBMCs or T cells enriched from blood (not recorded which). The receptors were gathered from a young woman who had recovered from COVID-19.

The chain employs TRBV18 and TRBJ2-4, with D uncertain. The CDR3 has 19 residues. Trimming shortened V by 2 bases and J by 1 base, and 21 bases separated the two germline ends. Germline lookup yields CDR1 KGHSH and CDR2 LQKENI. CDR3 sequence reads: CASSPVQVMAERAKNIQYF. The CDR3 DNA sequence: TGTGCCAGCTCACCAGTGCAGGTCATGGCAGAACGGGCCAAAAACATTCAGTACTTC. Combining the CDR3 with reference TRBV18 and TRBJ2-4 gives the whole variable domain NAGVMQNPRHLVRRRGQEARLRCSPMKGHSHVYWYRQLPEEGLKFMVYLQKENIIDESGMPKERFSAEFPKEGPSILRIQQVVRGDSAAYFCASSPVQVMAERAKNIQYFGAGTRLSVL.

The chain recombines TRBV2 with TRBJ1-3; 9 nucleotides align to TRBD1. V dropped 3 bases and J dropped 6; count of bases not matched to a gene: 9. The CDR3 loop spans 16 amino acids. From germline, CDR1 is SNHLY and CDR2 FYNNEI. CDR3: CASSEFGQGRENTIYF. In nucleotides, the CDR3 is TGTGCCAGCAGTGAGTTTGGACAGGGGCGAGAAAACACCATATATTTT.

The chain employs TRBV6-4 and TRBJ1-1; 11 bases align to TRBD1. The CDR3 consists of 14 residues. Trimming took 6 bases from V and 8 from J; bases not matched to a gene: 8. Per germline, CDR1 MRHNA and CDR2 SNTAGT. DNA of the CDR3: TGTGCCAGCAGGCCGGACAGGGGGCAGGCGGAAGCTTTCTTT. Protein: CASRPDRGQAEAFF.

V is TRBV28 and J is TRBJ1-5; weak D call: TRBD1 (6 bases). The V end lost 4 bases, the J end lost 6 bases, and 13 bases lay between the germline ends. This CDR3 contains 14 residues. Germline-derived CDR1 and CDR2 are MDHEN and SYDVKM. The CDR3 region is CASSYGGPLQPQHF. CDR3 in DNA: TGTGCCAGCAGTTATGGGGGCCCCCTTCAGCCCCAGCATTTT.

On this clone: One junction end does not reproduce the germline sequence, and a read error may be involved. The V call is TRBV7-7, the J call TRBJ2-5; 7 bases map to TRBD1. This CDR3 has 15 residues. Germline values: CDR1 SSHAT, CDR2 FNYEAQ (reference sequence). The CDR3 bases are TGTGCTAGCAGCGACGGTAGCAGGGGGTTCGAGACCCAGTACTTC. It codes for CASSDGSRGFETQYF.

This chain joins TRBV5-1 and TRBJ2-1; 13 positions match TRBD2. The CDR3 runs 16 residues. Per the germline V gene, CDR1 is SGHRS and CDR2 is YFSETQ. V shed 4 bases, J shed 9 bases, and the junction held 10 bases outside the gene matches. CDR3 loop: CASSLGTSGASGEQFF. CDR3 DNA sequence: TGCGCCAGCAGCCTCGGGACTAGCGGGGCCAGCGGTGAGCAGTTCTTC.

The chain couples TRBV7-2 to TRBJ2-7; 7 bases fit TRBD2. V shed 3 bases and J 2 bases; nucleotides not matched to a gene: 10. The CDR3 length is 16 residues. Per germline, CDR1 SGHTA and CDR2 FQGNSA. The CDR3 here is CASSLPPGGSPYEQYF. In DNA, the CDR3 is TGTGCCAGCAGCTTGCCACCTGGCGGGAGCCCCTACGAGCAGTACTTC.

The gene calls are TRBV12-5 and TRBJ1-1; the D gene is possibly TRBD1 (5 bases). Trimming cost V 7 bases and J 7 bases, with 13 bases left between them. Germline V gene lookup returns CDR1 LGHNT and CDR2 FRNRAP. The CDR3 runs 12 residues. The CDR3 region is CASVPQGFEAFF. The CDR3 nucleotides are TGTGCTAGTGTTCCTCAGGGATTTGAAGCTTTCTTT.

J is TRBJ1-2 and V is TRBV5-1, with 9 bases that match TRBD1. Germline assignment: CDR1 SGHRS and CDR2 YFSETQ. The CDR3 runs to 15 residues. J lost 4 bases, V lost 4 bases, and 8 bases had no gene match. Here the CDR3 DNA reads TGCGCCAGCAGCACCGGGACAGGGATGATCTATGGCTACACCTTC. The encoded protein is CASSTGTGMIYGYTF.

The rearrangement links TRBV2 to TRBJ2-2; 9 bases map to TRBD2. The CDR3 is made up of 15 amino acids. The J segment lost 7 bases and the V segment lost 7 bases, leaving 10 bases of the junction unmatched. The germline gives CDR1 SNHLY, CDR2 FYNNEI. This chain's CDR3 is CASTLLTSGSGELFF. CDR3 nucleotides: TGTGCCAGCACCTTATTGACTAGCGGTAGCGGGGAGCTGTTTTTT.

The chain carries TRBV27 and TRBJ2-1, with 7 bases lining up with TRBD1. CDR1 and CDR2 from the germline V gene are MNHEY and SMNVEV (reference sequence). The CDR3 totals 15 residues. The V and J ends lost 7 bases and 2 bases, in that order; junction bases with no gene match: 8. CDR3 residues: CASTLGQGAYNEQFF. The CDR3 coding sequence is TGTGCCAGCACATTGGGGCAGGGGGCCTACAATGAGCAGTTCTTC.

The rearrangement joins TRBV15 to TRBJ1-2, with D perhaps matching TRBD1 (6 bases). The germline CDR1 and CDR2 sequences are LNHNV and YYDKDF (reference sequence). This CDR3 region has 13 residues. The V end was cut by 5 bases, the J end by 8 bases, with 15 bases between. The CDR3 loop reads CATSADSHRGYTF. The CDR3 DNA reads as TGTGCCACCAGCGCGGACAGCCACCGGGGCTACACCTTC.

The J gene is TRBJ1-1, the V gene TRBV3-1 (or the pseudogene TRBV3-2); 9 nucleotides align to TRBD1. The ends lost 4 bases at V and 5 bases at J; junction bases unmatched: 5. From germline, CDR1 is LGHDT and CDR2 YNNKEL (reference sequence). The CDR3 spans 14 residues. For the CDR3, the DNA is TGTGCCAGCAGCCCAGGGGACAGGGCAACTGAAGCTTTCTTT. Encoded protein: CASSPGDRATEAFF.

This chain joins TRBV28 and TRBJ2-7; 9 bases line up with TRBD2. The CDR3 loop spans 15 amino acids. Germline lookup yields CDR1 MDHEN and CDR2 SYDVKM. Trimming at V came to 3 bases and at J to 0 bases, leaving 3 bases not matched to a gene. The CDR3 DNA sequence: TGTGCCAGCAGTTTTAGCGGGAGTGCCTCCTACGAGCAGTACTTC. Encoded protein: CASSFSGSASYEQYF.

In DNA, the CDR3 is TGTGCCAGCTCACCATTGAGGACAGGGGATGAAAAACTGTTTTTT. It specifies CASSPLRTGDEKLFF. The chain is built from TRBV18 and TRBJ1-4, with 9 nucleotides matching TRBD1. With 2 bases clipped from V and 6 bases from J, the junction kept 4 bases outside the gene matches. The CDR3 is 15 amino acids. Germline values: CDR1 KGHSH, CDR2 LQKENI.

V gene TRBV27 combines with J gene TRBJ1-6; 7 bases agree with TRBD1. This CDR3 comprises 15 residues. Per germline, CDR1 MNHEY and CDR2 SMNVEV (reference sequence). Losses at the gene ends were 6 bases for V and 10 bases for J; bases not matched to a gene: 12. The DNA of the CDR3 is TGTGCCAGCAGCTTAGCTGGGCAGGGGGTGTCACCCCTCCACTTT. The encoded protein is CASSLAGQGVSPLHF.

V is TRBV25-1 and J is TRBJ1-1; D gene ambiguous. Deletions cut 5 bases from V and 0 bases from J, with 7 bases between. This CDR3 region has 13 residues. Germline CDR1 MGHDK, CDR2 SYGVNS. For the CDR3, the DNA is TGTGCCAGCAGTCTGAGCATGAACACTGAAGCTTTCTTT. This encodes CASSLSMNTEAFF.

The gene calls are TRBV6-5 and TRBJ1-2; D not certain. The CDR3 consists of 13 residues. V lost 7 bases and J 5 bases, leaving 14 bases between the germline ends. CDR1 MNHEY and CDR2 SVGAGI come from the germline V gene. CDR3 bases: TGTGCCAGCAAAGTCGACAATTTGTATGGCTACACCTTC. This gives the protein CASKVDNLYGYTF.

The rearrangement uses TRBV19 and TRBJ1-5; unclear D gene. The V gene's germline CDR1 is LNHDA and CDR2 SQIVND (reference sequence). The CDR3 sequence is 16 residues long. With 3 bases removed from V and 1 base from J, the gap between germline ends came to 13 bases. The CDR3, as DNA: TGTGCCAGTAGTATTCGAACGGACTCGAGCAATCAGCCCCAGCATTTT. This codes for CASSIRTDSSNQPQHF.

The V call is TRBV28, the J call TRBJ1-1; unclear D gene. With 6 bases removed from V and 7 bases from J, the gap between germline ends came to 6 bases. The CDR3 is 10 residues long. The germline CDR1 and CDR2 sequences are MDHEN and SYDVKM. The CDR3 loop is CASRSVEAFF. Written as DNA, the CDR3 is TGTGCCAGCAGATCGGTTGAAGCTTTCTTT.

The genes are TRBV5-6 and TRBJ2-3; tentatively, D is TRBD2 (5 bases). The germline V gene has CDR1 SGHDT and CDR2 YYEEEE. CDR3 length equals 15 residues. Trimming shortened V by 1 base and J by 0 bases, and 9 bases separated the two germline ends. CDR3 protein: CASSLSGGSTDTQYF. The CDR3 nucleotides are TGTGCCAGCAGCTTGTCTGGCGGGAGCACAGATACGCAGTATTTT. The full variable domain, rest sourced from reference TRBV5-6 and TRBJ2-3, is DAGVTQSPTHLIKTRGQQVTLRCSPKSGHDTVSWYQQALGQGPQFIFQYYEEEERQRGNFPDRFSGHQFPNYSSELNVNALLLGDSALYLCASSLSGGSTDTQYFGPGTRLTVL.

This clone was recorded a few times. The chain links TRBV10-3 to TRBJ1-4; D remains ambiguous. With 3 bases removed from V and 7 bases from J, the gap between germline ends came to 3 bases. The CDR3 has 11 residues. Germline CDR1 and CDR2: ENHRY and SYGVKD. For the CDR3, the DNA is TGTGCCATCAGTGACGGTGAAAAACTGTTTTTT. Amino acids: CAISDGEKLFF.

The gene calls are TRBV7-9 and TRBJ1-4; no clear D gene. The CDR3 loop spans 13 amino acids. CDR1 SEHNR and CDR2 FQNEAQ come from the germline V gene (reference sequence). Trimming left V 4 bases short and J 8 bases short, with 11 bases between. This chain's CDR3 is CASSSDLQEKLFF. The CDR3 coding sequence is TGTGCCAGCAGCTCTGACCTACAGGAAAAACTGTTTTTT.

There are a few counts of this clone. The rearrangement links TRBV27 to TRBJ1-1, with 8 positions matching TRBD1. This CDR3 is 17 amino acids long. CDR1 is MNHEY, CDR2 SMNVEV, per germline (reference sequence). V lost 5 bases to trimming and J lost 0 bases; unmatched junction nucleotides: 11. The CDR3 DNA reads as TGTGCCAGCAGTGCGGGACAGGCGGAAGTAATGAACACTGAAGCTTTCTTT. Translation gives CASSAGQAEVMNTEAFF.

The V call is TRBV6-5, the J call TRBJ1-4, with D perhaps matching TRBD1 (5 bases). V was cut by 2 bases and J by 12 bases, with 10 bases left in between. The CDR3 sequence is 12 residues long. Germline V gene lookup returns CDR1 MNHEY and CDR2 SVGAGI. The CDR3 sequence: CASSYRGGELFF. The CDR3 DNA follows: TGTGCCAGCAGTTACCGCGGGGGTGAACTGTTTTTT.

CDR3 coding DNA: TGTGCCAGCAGTCTCCCGACTGGCTTAGAGCAGTACTTC. This codes for CASSLPTGLEQYF. The V and J genes are TRBV28 and TRBJ2-7; D is ambiguous. The ends were cut back, 5 bases at V and 7 bases at J, with 15 bases in the middle. Germline assignment: CDR1 MDHEN and CDR2 SYDVKM. The length of the CDR3 is 13 residues. The entire variable domain, with the rest obtained from reference TRBV28 and TRBJ2-7, is as follows: DVKVTQSSRYLVKRTGEKVFLECVQDMDHENMFWYRQDPGLGLRLIYFSYDVKMKEKGDIPEGYSVSREKKERFSLILESASTNQTSMYLCASSLPTGLEQYFGPGTRLTVT.

The V and J genes are TRBV18 and TRBJ2-1, with TRBD2 matching 9 bases. The CDR3 sequence is 16 residues long. J was trimmed by 7 bases and V by 0 bases; bases with no gene match: 7. The germline CDR1 and CDR2 sequences are KGHSH and LQKENI. CDR3 in amino acids: CASSPPGGRAKNEQFF. CDR3 sequence (DNA): TGTGCCAGCTCACCACCGGGCGGGAGGGCCAAAAATGAGCAGTTCTTC.

This sequence joins TRBV19 and TRBJ1-5, with D possibly TRBD1 on 6 matching bases. This CDR3 is 15 amino acids long. Trimming took 3 bases from V and 7 from J, leaving 16 bases between them. Germline V gene lookup returns CDR1 LNHDA and CDR2 SQIVND (reference sequence). The CDR3 region has the DNA TGTGCCAGTAGTATGGCGGGCAGGGGCTCGCAGCCCCAGCATTTT. Translating it yields CASSMAGRGSQPQHF.

Details on this clone: In the same sample, other DNA sequences code for this CDR3. The chain recombines TRBV5-1 with TRBJ2-3, with D perhaps TRBD2 (5 bases). Germline V gene data show CDR1 as SGHRS and CDR2 as YFSETQ. V was trimmed by 0 bases and J by 0 bases, leaving 5 bases between them. The CDR3 is 14 amino acids. The CDR3 DNA reads TGCGCCAGCAGCTTGGGAGGGAGCACAGATACGCAGTATTTT. This translates into CASSLGGSTDTQYF. Based on the CDR3 plus reference TRBV5-1 and TRBJ2-3, the full variable domain is KAGVTQTPRYLIKTRGQQVTLSCSPISGHRSVSWYQQTPGQGLQFLFEYFSETQRNKGNFPGRFSGRQFSNSRSEMNVSTLELGDSALYLCASSLGGSTDTQYFGPGTRLTVL.

J is TRBJ2-7 and V is TRBV29-1; 7 nucleotides line up with TRBD2. The germline CDR1 and CDR2 sequences are SQVTM and ANQGSEA. After removal of 4 bases from V and 3 bases from J, the junction contained 6 bases not matched to a gene. The CDR3 is made up of 13 amino acids. Here the CDR3 reads CSVGGGANYEQYF. The CDR3 nucleotides are TGCAGCGTTGGGGGGGGTGCCAACTACGAGCAGTACTTC.

The count of this clone is one. The chain carries TRBV10-3 and TRBJ2-7, with 10 bases identical to TRBD2. V shed 4 bases, J shed 0 bases, and the junction held 3 bases outside the gene matches. There are 15 residues in the CDR3. The germline V gene has CDR1 ENHRY and CDR2 SYGVKD. In nucleotides, the CDR3 is TGTGCCATCAGTGGAGGGACTAGCGACTCCTACGAGCAGTACTTC. Protein product: CAISGGTSDSYEQYF.

On this clone: Within the sample, other DNA sequences also encode this same CDR3. The gene calls are TRBV5-1 and TRBJ2-5, with D unresolved. The length of the CDR3 is 13 residues. CDR1 and CDR2 (germline): SGHRS, YFSETQ. V was cut by 0 bases and J by 2 bases, with 5 bases left in between. CDR3 loop: CASSLVVQETQYF. The CDR3 DNA reads TGCGCCAGCAGCTTGGTAGTGCAAGAGACCCAGTACTTC.